Shown below are 21 T cell receptor beta chains from a single sample sequenced in a study of beta chain features in type 1 diabetes. Whole-study results and caveats: For Type 1 diabetes patients, all four CD4+ subsets carried TCRB CDR3s that were moderately but significantly shorter.

No antigen has been identified for these receptors. Since all of the isolated RNA was reverse transcribed, expressed TCRB transcripts were what got sequenced. Using immunoSEQ multiplex PCR, the repertoire was profiled, and TCRdb retains in-frame clones only, with some absent. The repertoire holds roughly 50,000 clones, with around 56% as singletons. Specimen: Tregs from blood. The receptor source for this set is a middle-aged woman with type 1 diabetes.

This clone came up a few times. The chain combines TRBV18 with TRBJ1-1, with no clear D. The CDR3 extends over 13 amino acids. V gave up 3 bases and J gave up 8 bases, with 13 bases separating them. Germline-derived CDR1 and CDR2 are KGHSH and LQKENI. CDR3 in DNA: TGTGCCAGCTCACCTTCTCGGGAATCAGAAGCTTTCTTT. This translates into CASSPSRESEAFF.

This chain uses TRBV18 with TRBJ2-3; weak D call: TRBD1 (5 bases). From germline, CDR1 is KGHSH and CDR2 LQKENI. Trimming shortened V by 3 bases and J by 4 bases, and 20 bases separated the two germline ends. CDR3 length: 17 residues. The CDR3 reads CASSPKQAPLVADTQYF. The CDR3 region has the DNA TGTGCCAGCTCACCTAAACAGGCACCATTGGTCGCAGATACGCAGTATTTT. Based on the CDR3 plus reference TRBV18 and TRBJ2-3, the full variable domain is NAGVMQNPRHLVRRRGQEARLRCSPMKGHSHVYWYRQLPEEGLKFMVYLQKENIIDESGMPKERFSAEFPKEGPSILRIQQVVRGDSAAYFCASSPKQAPLVADTQYFGPGTRLTVL.

This chain connects TRBV5-1 to TRBJ1-1, with D uncertain. Trimming took off 2 bases at V and 8 bases at J, with 16 bases between the two ends. The V gene's germline CDR1 is SGHRS and CDR2 YFSETQ. This CDR3 is 14 amino acids long. The CDR3 DNA sequence: TGCGCCAGCAGCTTCTCTATGAAGATAACCGAAGCTTTCTTT. It yields the protein CASSFSMKITEAFF.

This clone appeared a few times. The V and J genes are TRBV6-5 and TRBJ2-6; maybe TRBD1 (5 bases). Trimming pared 5 bases from V and 0 bases from J, leaving 5 bases between. The germline CDR1 and CDR2 sequences are MNHEY and SVGAGI. The CDR3 extends over 14 amino acids. CDR3 coding DNA: TGTGCCAGCAGTCAGGGCTCTGGGGCCAACGTCCTGACTTTC. Encoded protein: CASSQGSGANVLTF.

The chain couples TRBV19 to TRBJ1-2; perhaps TRBD1 as D (6 bases). Germline loops: CDR1 LNHDA, CDR2 SQIVND (reference sequence). The V end was cut by 6 bases, the J end by 8 bases, with 19 bases between. The CDR3 has 14 residues. The CDR3 is CASRGWTADYGYTF. The DNA for the CDR3 is TGTGCCAGTAGGGGGTGGACAGCGGATTACGGCTACACCTTC.

V usage is TRBV6-5 and J usage is TRBJ1-1, with 7 bases that match TRBD1. The CDR3 covers 13 residues. V shed 5 bases, J shed 1 base, and the junction held 1 base outside the gene matches. CDR1 is MNHEY, CDR2 SVGAGI, per germline. CDR3 amino acids: CASSTGANTEAFF. The CDR3 DNA is TGTGCCAGCAGTACAGGGGCGAACACTGAAGCTTTCTTT.

The count of this clone is one. V usage is TRBV5-1 and J usage is TRBJ1-1; D is unresolved. This CDR3 is built from 15 residues. Germline CDR1 SGHRS, CDR2 YFSETQ. Between the trimmed V and J ends, which lost 6 bases and 0 bases, there was a span of 15 bases. The CDR3 loop is CASTYDSVMNTEAFF. The CDR3 bases are TGCGCCAGCACCTACGACTCAGTAATGAACACTGAAGCTTTCTTT.

As to this clone: A junction end diverges from the germline sequence, so it may reflect a read error. The rearrangement uses TRBV7-3 and TRBJ2-1, with TRBD2 identical over 13 bases. Germline assignment: CDR1 SGHTA and CDR2 FQGTGA. The CDR3 runs to 15 residues. The CDR3 sequence is CPRSAQLAGGGEQFF. The CDR3 DNA reads TGCCCCCGCAGCGCGCAACTAGCGGGAGGGGGGGAGCAGTTCTTC.

The genes are TRBV9 and TRBJ1-5; D perhaps matches TRBD1 (6 bases). CDR3 length: 14 amino acids. Germline lookup yields CDR1 SGDLS and CDR2 YYNGEE. The ends were cut back, 0 bases at V and 2 bases at J, with 6 bases in the middle. The CDR3 nucleotides are TGTGCCAGCAGCGTAGGACAGGGCAATCAGCCCCAGCATTTT. This sequence encodes CASSVGQGNQPQHF.

A single count supports this clone. The V and J genes are TRBV27 and TRBJ1-6; no clear D. The V end lost 7 bases, the J end lost 10 bases, and 14 bases lay between the germline ends. Per germline, CDR1 MNHEY and CDR2 SMNVEV (reference sequence). There are 13 residues in the CDR3. The CDR3 here is CASNEGVGSPLHF. In DNA, the CDR3 is TGTGCCAGCAATGAGGGAGTAGGATCACCCCTCCACTTT.

This sequence joins TRBV19 and TRBJ1-5; D is unresolved. The V and J ends lost 4 bases and 3 bases respectively, with 13 bases between them. In germline, CDR1 is LNHDA, CDR2 SQIVND (reference sequence). This CDR3 is 15 amino acids long. CDR3 sequence (DNA): TGTGCCAGTAGTAGGGGAGACATTGTCAATCAGCCCCAGCATTTT. It is translated as CASSRGDIVNQPQHF.

This clone was detected only a few times. This chain uses TRBV15 with TRBJ2-2, with TRBD2 matching over 11 bases. The CDR3 extends over 15 amino acids. Per germline, CDR1 LNHNV and CDR2 YYDKDF (reference sequence). The J segment lost 6 bases and the V segment lost 6 bases, leaving 6 bases of the junction unmatched. Here the CDR3 reads CATRLAGATSGELFF. For the CDR3, the DNA is TGTGCCACCAGACTAGCGGGGGCCACGTCCGGGGAGCTGTTTTTT.

The rearrangement links TRBV5-1 to TRBJ1-4, with D hard to call. V was clipped by 0 bases and J by 0 bases, with 6 bases between them. Per the germline V gene, CDR1 is SGHRS and CDR2 is YFSETQ. The CDR3 contains 15 residues. The CDR3 DNA reads TGCGCCAGCAGCTTGGGGGGAGCAACTAATGAAAAACTGTTTTTT. Translated, it gives CASSLGGATNEKLFF.

This clone appeared a few times. This rearrangement joins TRBV6-5 to TRBJ2-7; D possibly corresponds to TRBD2 (5 bases). The V and J ends lost 6 bases and 3 bases respectively, with 9 bases between them. Germline V gene lookup returns CDR1 MNHEY and CDR2 SVGAGI. The CDR3 consists of 12 residues. The CDR3 is CASSGGGYEQYF. In nucleotides, the CDR3 is TGTGCCAGCAGCGGAGGCGGCTACGAGCAGTACTTC.

A word on this clone: Distinct nucleotide sequences in the sample also encode this CDR3. The chain couples TRBV18 to TRBJ1-5, with a tentative D call TRBD1 (6 bases). This CDR3 has 13 residues. Trimming stripped 3 bases from V and 5 bases from J, with 8 bases between. The V gene's germline CDR1 is KGHSH and CDR2 LQKENI. The CDR3 loop reads CASSPRTDQPQHF. For the CDR3, the DNA is TGTGCCAGCTCACCTCGGACAGATCAGCCCCAGCATTTT.

This clone occurred once. V gene TRBV28 combines with J gene TRBJ1-4, with 8 bases identical to TRBD1. The CDR3 totals 14 residues. Germline lookup yields CDR1 MDHEN and CDR2 SYDVKM. V shed 7 bases and J 11 bases; nucleotides not matched to a gene: 12. The DNA for the CDR3 is TGTGCCAGCACCGTAGGGATGACAGGGGCCAAACTGTTTTTT. Its translation: CASTVGMTGAKLFF.

V is TRBV18 and J is TRBJ1-2, with D unresolved. The CDR3 loop spans 12 amino acids. Germline V lookup: CDR1 KGHSH, CDR2 LQKENI. Trimming shortened V by 1 base and J by 7 bases, and 7 bases separated the two germline ends. CDR3 bases: TGTGCCAGCTCACCACGGGAGACTGGCTACACCTTC. It translates to CASSPRETGYTF.

This chain connects TRBV2 to TRBJ1-2; 9 nucleotides agree with TRBD1. V lost 6 bases to trimming and J lost 5 bases; unmatched junction nucleotides: 7. CDR1 is SNHLY and CDR2 is FYNNEI in the germline V gene. This CDR3 has 14 amino acids. CDR3 sequence: CASSDRGGNYGYTF. The CDR3 nucleotides are TGTGCCAGCAGCGACAGGGGGGGAAATTATGGCTACACCTTC. The full variable domain, with the rest looked up from reference TRBV2 and TRBJ1-2, is EPEVTQTPSHQVTQMGQEVILRCVPISNHLYFYWYRQILGQKVEFLVSFYNNEISEKSEIFDDQFSVERPDGSNFTLKIRSTKLEDSAMYFCASSDRGGNYGYTFGSGTRLTVV.

The chain carries TRBV29-1 and TRBJ2-3; 7 bases map to TRBD1. CDR1 and CDR2 from the germline V gene are SQVTM and ANQGSEA. The CDR3 covers 14 residues. Unmatched junction bases numbered 8, after V lost 6 bases and J lost 2 bases. The CDR3 region is CSVDGTAVTDTQYF. The CDR3, as DNA: TGCAGCGTGGACGGGACAGCCGTCACAGATACGCAGTATTTT.

This clone was seen once. The chain carries TRBV28 and TRBJ2-4; 8 positions match TRBD2. CDR3 length equals 15 residues. The germline V gene encodes CDR1 MDHEN and CDR2 SYDVKM. The trim removed 6 bases at V and 7 bases at J, leaving 11 bases unmatched. The CDR3 DNA reads as TGTGCCAGCAGCCTAAGCGGGGGCCTCCAGAACATTCAGTACTTC. It is translated as CASSLSGGLQNIQYF.

The rearrangement links TRBV28 to TRBJ1-2; 7 nucleotides line up with TRBD1. This CDR3 spans 13 amino acids. The V gene end was trimmed by 7 bases and the J gene end by 6 bases; junction bases not matched to a gene: 8. Germline V CDR1 and CDR2: MDHEN, SYDVKM. The CDR3 region is CASTYGTEDGYTF. CDR3 DNA: TGTGCCAGCACCTATGGGACAGAAGATGGCTACACCTTC.